A selection of T cell receptor beta chains follows, all from one sample in a study of OX40 agonist ivuxolimab in advanced cancers. Assay used: immunoSEQ multiplex PCR; TCRdb lists only in-frame clones, some missing. The top ten hold around 0.31% of the sample, which has about 68,000 clones, about 91% seen once. Specimen: CD4+ or CD8+ T cells sorted from blood, collected in a trial of the OX40 agonist ivuxolimab. Every receptor here comes from an adult with an advanced solid tumor such as melanoma, head and neck, liver or kidney cancer. Each CDR3 is given with its conserved first and last residue.

v_call: TRBV5-1; j_call: TRBJ2-3; cdr3_aa: CASSLRGGRGDTDTQYF
v_call: TRBV5-1; j_call: TRBJ2-1; cdr3_aa: CASSFYDEQFF
v_call: TRBV5-1; j_call: TRBJ1-5; cdr3_aa: CASSPDGTGGNQPQHF
v_call: TRBV5-1; j_call: TRBJ2-7; cdr3_aa: CASSWGQYSYEQYF
v_call: TRBV28; j_call: TRBJ2-2; cdr3_aa: CASSFSGVNTGELFF
v_call: TRBV6-5; j_call: TRBJ1-1; cdr3_aa: CASSYFQGGNTEAFF
v_call: TRBV7-9; j_call: TRBJ2-1; cdr3_aa: CASSFLASSSYNEQFF
v_call: TRBV12-5; j_call: TRBJ2-5; cdr3_aa: CASGLVRETQYF
v_call: TRBV9; j_call: TRBJ2-1; cdr3_aa: CASSGRLATYNEQFF
v_call: TRBV4-1; j_call: TRBJ1-4; cdr3_aa: CASSQVQTNEKLFF
v_call: TRBV19; j_call: TRBJ2-7; cdr3_aa: CASSLTPGQGRVEQYF
v_call: TRBV9; j_call: TRBJ2-3; cdr3_aa: CASSALGIERTDTQYF
v_call: TRBV27; j_call: TRBJ2-3; cdr3_aa: CASSLSTGTSTDTQYF
v_call: TRBV29-1; j_call: TRBJ1-2; cdr3_aa: CSVVVLGQVPYGYTF
v_call: TRBV19; j_call: TRBJ2-1; cdr3_aa: CASSISRLAGDEQFF
v_call: TRBV6-1; j_call: TRBJ1-1; cdr3_aa: CALQGTRNTEAFF
v_call: TRBV2; j_call: TRBJ2-5; cdr3_aa: CASSDLGSGKETQYF
v_call: TRBV5-5; j_call: TRBJ2-2; cdr3_aa: CASSLVDRALAGELFF
v_call: TRBV2; j_call: TRBJ2-2; cdr3_aa: CASSRTSGATGELFF
v_call: TRBV5-1; j_call: TRBJ1-2; cdr3_aa: CASSSQGSDLYGYTF
v_call: TRBV4-1; j_call: TRBJ2-4; cdr3_aa: CASSQTGQGILAKNIQYF
v_call: TRBV5-1; j_call: TRBJ1-2; cdr3_aa: CASSQGGGNYGYTF
v_call: TRBV11-2; j_call: TRBJ2-3; cdr3_aa: CASSFGLAGGSDTQYF
v_call: TRBV7-2; j_call: TRBJ2-7; cdr3_aa: CASTRDRASYEQYF
v_call: TRBV10-3; j_call: TRBJ1-4; cdr3_aa: CAISEYQGATNEKLFF
v_call: TRBV19; j_call: TRBJ2-3; cdr3_aa: CASSISTDTQYF
v_call: TRBV6-1; j_call: TRBJ2-7; cdr3_aa: CASRISLAPDYEQYF
v_call: TRBV5-4; j_call: TRBJ2-7; cdr3_aa: CASSTLTSGRDYEQYF
v_call: TRBV7-6; j_call: TRBJ1-2; cdr3_aa: CASRLGGAADYGYTF
v_call: TRBV4-1; j_call: TRBJ2-3; cdr3_aa: CASSQGAGTDTQYF
v_call: TRBV27; j_call: TRBJ1-4; cdr3_aa: CASSTRQGVKEKLFF
v_call: TRBV27; j_call: TRBJ2-7; cdr3_aa: CASRPGLAGGSYEQYF
v_call: TRBV19; j_call: TRBJ1-1; cdr3_aa: CASSYGMNTEAFF
v_call: TRBV27; j_call: TRBJ1-2; cdr3_aa: CASRTPGQGAAYTF
v_call: TRBV19; j_call: TRBJ1-5; cdr3_aa: CASSIDRRTGGNQPQHF
v_call: TRBV11-2; j_call: TRBJ2-4; cdr3_aa: CASSLGWLAGEGKNIQYF